This T cell receptor (beta chain) emerged from a study of blood T cell repertoires in COVID-19. Original processing notes: Counts of nucleated cells, estimated from reference gene primer amplification, were obtained. Data came from immunoSEQ multiplex PCR; TCRdb stores just in-frame clones and leaves some out. V, J and clone size were drawn from that table, and D and trimming were deduced from the DNA. Altogether 200,000 to 250,000 clones are present, less than 85% being singletons, with the ten largest covering 2.6%. The sequenced sample consisted of peripheral blood. This TCR was recovered from a woman between 65 and 79 years old with active or convalescent COVID-19.

CDR3 region: CASSPAAGANVLTF. CDR3 bases: TGCGCCAGCAGCCCCGCGGCGGGGGCCAACGTCCTGACTTTC. The gene calls are TRBV5-1 and TRBJ2-6, with D hard to call. This CDR3 is 14 amino acids long. The V end was cut by 4 bases, the J end by 4 bases, with 9 bases between. Germline lookup yields CDR1 SGHRS and CDR2 YFSETQ.